This is a list of T cell receptor beta chains from one sample in a study of blood T cells in healthy people across ages. TCRdb fed the 5' RACE reads into MiXCR, producing one record per CDR3 protein. In the table there are approximately 680,000 distinct CDR3 sequences, about a third of which are singletons. The specimen sequenced was blood. The receptors originated from a woman older than 75 in good health. The CDR3 runs from the conserved cysteine through the conserved F or W. A D gene is named only where the DNA matches it firmly. Part of the rows lack a size; the others show once, few, many or a class for expanded clones.

clone_size: many; v_call: TRBV11-2; j_call: TRBJ1-2; d_call: -; cdr3_nt: TGTGCCAGCAGCGAGAGGACAAACTATGGCTACACCTTC; cdr3_aa: CASSERTNYGYTF
clone_size: many; v_call: TRBV30; j_call: TRBJ1-2; d_call: -; cdr3_nt: TGTGCCTGGAGTATCGGGGGGGACTATGGCTACACCTTC; cdr3_aa: CAWSIGGDYGYTF
clone_size: -; v_call: TRBV10-3; j_call: TRBJ2-1; d_call: TRBD1; cdr3_nt: TGTGCCATCAGTGAGTCGCGGGGGACAGGGCGAGTAGGCTTTCAAGAGACCCAGTTCTTC; cdr3_aa: CAISESRGTGRVGFQETQFF
clone_size: many; v_call: TRBV6-5; j_call: TRBJ2-7; d_call: -; cdr3_nt: TGTGCCAGCAGTTACTCGGTGGGGGGCTACGAGCAGTACTTC; cdr3_aa: CASSYSVGGYEQYF
clone_size: -; v_call: TRBV20-1; j_call: TRBJ2-7; d_call: TRBD2; cdr3_nt: TGCAGTGCTAGAGTCGGAGCTAGCGGGGGCTACGAGCAGTACTTC; cdr3_aa: CSARVGASGGYEQYF
clone_size: -; v_call: TRBV20-1; j_call: TRBJ2-1; d_call: -; cdr3_nt: TGCAGTACTAACGGCGTAAGCTCCTACAATGAGCAGTTCTTC; cdr3_aa: CSTNGVSSYNEQFF
clone_size: many; v_call: TRBV28; j_call: TRBJ2-3; d_call: -; cdr3_nt: TGTGCCAGCTGCTCAGAGGGGGGGGGCAGCACAGATACGCAGTATTTT; cdr3_aa: CASCSEGGGSTDTQYF
clone_size: many; v_call: TRBV6-2/TRBV6-3; j_call: TRBJ2-7; d_call: -; cdr3_nt: TGTGCCAGCAGTTACCGAGGACAGTCCTACGAGCAGTACTTC; cdr3_aa: CASSYRGQSYEQYF
clone_size: -; v_call: TRBV5-1; j_call: TRBJ2-5; d_call: TRBD2; cdr3_nt: TGCGCCAGCAGTGAGGCAGGGAGGGTATGGGAGACCCAGTACTTC; cdr3_aa: CASSEAGRVWETQYF
clone_size: many; v_call: TRBV12-3/TRBV12-4; j_call: TRBJ2-5; d_call: -; cdr3_nt: TGTGCCAGCAGTTTGATGGGTAGGCAGAAAGAGACCCAGTACTTC; cdr3_aa: CASSLMGRQKETQYF
clone_size: many; v_call: TRBV9; j_call: TRBJ1-2; d_call: -; cdr3_nt: TGTGCCAGCAGCGGAGACTCACACAGGGACCATTATGGCTACACCTTC; cdr3_aa: CASSGDSHRDHYGYTF
clone_size: -; v_call: TRBV12-3/TRBV12-4; j_call: TRBJ2-3; d_call: -; cdr3_nt: TGTGCCAGCGAAATGGGATCGGGGGCGAGCACAGATGTGGAATATTTT; cdr3_aa: CASEMGSGASTDVEYF
clone_size: many; v_call: TRBV10-2; j_call: TRBJ2-1; d_call: -; cdr3_nt: TGCGCCAGCAGTGAGCCTGACAGATTGAGCTCCTACAATGAGCAGTTCTTC; cdr3_aa: CASSEPDRLSSYNEQFF
clone_size: -; v_call: TRBV29-1; j_call: TRBJ2-1; d_call: TRBD1; cdr3_nt: TGCAGCGTTACTCTCTTGACAGGGGGCGCGATGGAGTACAATGAGCAGTTCTTC; cdr3_aa: CSVTLLTGGAMEYNEQFF
clone_size: -; v_call: TRBV6-1; j_call: TRBJ2-2; d_call: -; cdr3_nt: TGTGCCAGCAGTGCATCCAGGATCACCGGGGAGCTGTTTTTT; cdr3_aa: CASSASRITGELFF